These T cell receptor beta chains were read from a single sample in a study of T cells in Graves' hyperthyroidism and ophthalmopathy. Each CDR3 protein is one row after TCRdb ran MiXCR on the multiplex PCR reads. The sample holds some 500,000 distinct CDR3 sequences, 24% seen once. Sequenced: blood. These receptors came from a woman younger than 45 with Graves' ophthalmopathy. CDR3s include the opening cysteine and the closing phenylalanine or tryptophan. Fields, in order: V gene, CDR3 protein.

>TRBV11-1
CASRPTNTGELFF
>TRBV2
CARGGIRTSDYGYTF
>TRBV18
CASSPLPEAETQYF
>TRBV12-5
CASALQGEAFF
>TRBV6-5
CASSYSSVQDSYEQYF
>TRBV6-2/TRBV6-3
CASSYYGGNTEAFF
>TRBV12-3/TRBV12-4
CASSFRRANTEAFF
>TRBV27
CASTSRFGGQPQHF
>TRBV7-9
CASSLRGSVETQYF
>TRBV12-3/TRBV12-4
CASSLRLGGYGYTF
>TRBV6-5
CASSYGQGNLYGYTF
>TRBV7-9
CASRSDSNTEAFF
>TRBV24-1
CATSDPRQAGTFF
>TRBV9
CASSLYGGAGETQYF
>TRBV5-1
CASSSRTGTSGTDTQYF
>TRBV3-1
CASSHYRLNEQYF
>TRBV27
CASRLGPTPLYEQYF
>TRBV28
CASSSPIHEQYF
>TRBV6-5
CASSPHAGSANYGYTF
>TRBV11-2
CASSLGVASGEETQYF
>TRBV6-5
CASSYAQGARGNQPQHF
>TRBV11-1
CASSFQASSPSYEQYF
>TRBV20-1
CSARRPSGDQETQYF
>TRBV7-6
CASSFVGLGELFF
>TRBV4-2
CASSQGQTYEQYF
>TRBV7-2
CASSPAPDYGYTF
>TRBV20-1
CSARSTGGLNTEAFF
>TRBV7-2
CASSPAGGGQPQHF
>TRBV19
CASSSREGETQYF
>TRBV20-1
CSARDAGQQNTEAFF
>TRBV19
CASIGRQGAYQPQHF
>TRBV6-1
CASRSAPGAIPYEQYF
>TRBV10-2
CASGASGGAQETQYF
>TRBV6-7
CASRISDTAGGQETQYF
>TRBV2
CASTPDAAYGYTF
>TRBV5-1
CASSSTTNTEAFF
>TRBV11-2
CASSLDPSETSSYEQYF
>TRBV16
CASSQFGGMDSPLHF
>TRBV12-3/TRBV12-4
CASSLGPYLISGANVLTF
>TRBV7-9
CASSFRATNEKLFF
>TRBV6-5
CASSWTSGSYEQYF
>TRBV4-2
CASSQEGGEGYTF
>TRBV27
CASSMLDRVNEQYF
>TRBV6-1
CASSALPTGTGELFF
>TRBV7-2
CASRTSGGGEQYF
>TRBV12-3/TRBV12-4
CASDSYSGNTIYF
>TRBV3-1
CASSHGFAARQETQYF
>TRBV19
CASSTQHTTEYGYTF
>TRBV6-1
CASSEGQGLGKNIQYF
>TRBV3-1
CASRLAGAAGELFF
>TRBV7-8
CASSLGTQGYEQYF
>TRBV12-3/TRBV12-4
CASSSLGVGDTQYF
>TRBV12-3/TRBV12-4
CASSVGTFNQPQHF
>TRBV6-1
CASSTLASGHNQPQHF
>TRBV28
CASCLSSDYPYEQYF
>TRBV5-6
CASSWGSSSYEQYF
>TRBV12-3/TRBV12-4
CASSRTGTSGELFF
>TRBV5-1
CATIGQRIAKNIQYF
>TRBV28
CASRPLRQMNQPQHF